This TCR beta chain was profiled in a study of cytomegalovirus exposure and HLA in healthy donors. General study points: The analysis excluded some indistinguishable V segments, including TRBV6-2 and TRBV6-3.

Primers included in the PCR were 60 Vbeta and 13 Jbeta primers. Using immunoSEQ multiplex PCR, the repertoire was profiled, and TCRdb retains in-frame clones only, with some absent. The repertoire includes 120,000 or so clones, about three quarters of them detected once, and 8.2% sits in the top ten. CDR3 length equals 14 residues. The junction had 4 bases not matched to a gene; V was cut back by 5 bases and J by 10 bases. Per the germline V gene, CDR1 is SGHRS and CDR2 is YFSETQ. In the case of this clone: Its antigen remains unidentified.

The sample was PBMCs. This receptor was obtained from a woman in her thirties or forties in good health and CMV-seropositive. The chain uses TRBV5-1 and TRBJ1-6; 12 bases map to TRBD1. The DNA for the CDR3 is TGCGCCAGCAGTGAGGGACAGGGGGCATCACCCCTCCACTTT. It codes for CASSEGQGASPLHF.